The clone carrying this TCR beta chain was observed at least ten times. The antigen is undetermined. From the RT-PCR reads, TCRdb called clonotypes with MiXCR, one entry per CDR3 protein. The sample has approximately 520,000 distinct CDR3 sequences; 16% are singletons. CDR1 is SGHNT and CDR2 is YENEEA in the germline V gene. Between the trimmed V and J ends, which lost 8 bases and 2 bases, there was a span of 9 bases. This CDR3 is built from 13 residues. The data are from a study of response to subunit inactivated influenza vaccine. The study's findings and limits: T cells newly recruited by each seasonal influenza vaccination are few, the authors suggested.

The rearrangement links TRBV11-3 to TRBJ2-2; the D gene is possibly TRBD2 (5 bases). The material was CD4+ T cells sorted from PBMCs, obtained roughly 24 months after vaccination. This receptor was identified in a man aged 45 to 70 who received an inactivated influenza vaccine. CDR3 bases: TGTGCCAGCTCGGGATTTAACACCGGGGAGCTGTTTTTT. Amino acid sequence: CASSGFNTGELFF.